This T cell receptor (beta chain) was recorded in a study of beta chain features in type 1 diabetes. Of the isolated RNA, all was reverse transcribed, and so the sequenced material was expressed TCRB transcripts. Data came from immunoSEQ multiplex PCR; TCRdb stores just in-frame clones and leaves some out. There are about 230,000 clones in the sample; 9.6% occur only once, and about 0.037% lies in the top ten. CDR1 and CDR2 (germline): SGHDN, FVKESK. The CDR3 contains 14 residues. The V segment lost 3 bases and the J segment 3 bases; nucleotides outside the gene matches: 4. This clone has a handful of counts. The antigen remains unidentified. Via CD45RO/CCR7/CD25/CD127/CD95/CD27, cells of the CD4+ naive, central memory, regulatory and stem cell-like memory subsets were sorted. Whole-study findings and limits: Among patients with Type 1 diabetes, TCRB CDR3s were moderately but significantly shorter in every one of the four CD4+ subsets. Sequencing from cDNA could over-represent high-TCR-expressing cells.

The chain has TRBV14 and TRBJ2-7; 8 bases line up with TRBD1. The clonotype originates from a young woman in good health. Sequencing was performed on naive CD4+ T cells from blood. Here the CDR3 reads CASSHRQGRYEQYF. CDR3 nucleotides: TGTGCCAGCAGCCATAGACAGGGGCGCTACGAGCAGTACTTC.